This TCR beta chain originates from a study of OX40 agonist ivuxolimab in advanced cancers. V shed 4 bases and J shed 5 bases, with 14 bases lying between them. The germline V gene has CDR1 GTSNPN and CDR2 SVGIG (reference sequence). The CDR3 has 13 residues. Libraries were prepared by immunoSEQ multiplex PCR; TCRdb keeps only in-frame clonotypes and omits some of them. Among roughly 22,000 clones, 86% were seen once, and the ten largest hold approximately 28%. This chain connects TRBV30 to TRBJ1-1, with D tentatively TRBD1 (5 bases). This specimen consisted of CD4+ or CD8+ T cells sorted from blood, obtained in a trial of the OX40 agonist ivuxolimab. This clonotype was obtained from an adult with an advanced solid tumor such as melanoma, head and neck, liver or kidney cancer. CDR3 region: CAWKIYGGTEAFF. CDR3 bases: TGTGCCTGGAAGATTTATGGGGGAACTGAAGCTTTCTTT.